Below, 21 T cell receptor beta chains from the same sample are listed, as sequenced in a study of cytomegalovirus exposure and HLA in healthy donors. 13 Jbeta primers and 60 Vbeta primers were used for the PCR. Sequencing used immunoSEQ multiplex PCR; TCRdb keeps in-frame clones, though not all of them. The table has just over 95,000 clones, less than 80% seen once. The sequenced sample consisted of PBMCs. The receptors stem from a woman aged 40 to 55 in good health and CMV-seropositive.

This clone was recorded only once. V usage is TRBV6-1 and J usage is TRBJ2-3; 11 nucleotides agree with TRBD2. Losses at the gene ends were 1 base for V and 4 bases for J; bases not matched to a gene: 4. There are 16 residues in the CDR3. Germline values: CDR1 MNHNS, CDR2 SASEGT. The CDR3 here is CASSEVAGGPPDTQYF. In nucleotides, the CDR3 is TGTGCCAGCAGTGAAGTAGCGGGAGGGCCGCCAGATACGCAGTATTTT.

This chain joins TRBV7-3 and TRBJ2-2; 9 nucleotides match TRBD1. Germline trimming cut 6 bases from V and 6 bases from J; bases unmatched to any gene: 5. The CDR3 is made up of 14 amino acids. Looked up from germline, CDR1 is SGHTA and CDR2 is FQGTGA. CDR3 nucleotides: TGTGCCAGCAGGCCACAGGGGGCAGCCGGGGAGCTGTTTTTT. Protein sequence: CASRPQGAAGELFF.

This clone was seen just once. The genes are TRBV19 and TRBJ1-5, with unresolved D. Germline V gives CDR1 LNHDA, CDR2 SQIVND (reference sequence). The CDR3 has 14 amino acids. V lost 3 bases, J lost 5 bases, and 11 bases lay in between. In nucleotides, the CDR3 is TGTGCCAGTAGTATCAGGCACCCGGATCAGCCCCAGCATTTT. This gives the protein CASSIRHPDQPQHF.

The CDR3 reads CASSLGGTSGSTDTQYF. DNA for the CDR3: TGTGCCAGCAGCTTAGGTGGGACTAGCGGGAGCACAGATACGCAGTATTTT. The chain links TRBV7-3 to TRBJ2-3, with 12 bases lining up with TRBD2. The trim removed 2 bases at V and 0 bases at J, leaving 3 bases unmatched. There are 17 residues in the CDR3. CDR1 is SGHTA and CDR2 is FQGTGA in the germline V gene.

The chain is built from TRBV9 and TRBJ2-1; D possibly corresponds to TRBD1 (6 bases). Germline values: CDR1 SGDLS, CDR2 YYNGEE. The CDR3 is 14 amino acids. The germline V and J ends were trimmed by 0 bases and 8 bases, with 12 bases remaining between them. For the CDR3, the DNA is TGTGCCAGCAGCGTAGGAGGACAGCGCGATGAGCAGTTCTTC. Protein sequence: CASSVGGQRDEQFF. The full variable domain, in which reference TRBV9 and TRBJ2-1 provide the parts outside the CDR3, is DSGVTQTPKHLITATGQRVTLRCSPRSGDLSVYWYQQSLDQGLQFLIQYYNGEERAKGNILERFSAQQFPDLHSELNLSSLELGDSALYFCASSVGGQRDEQFFGPGTRLTVL.

This chain uses TRBV6-5 with TRBJ2-3; 9 nucleotides align to TRBD2. Germline V gene lookup returns CDR1 MNHEY and CDR2 SVGAGI. The CDR3 sequence is 15 residues long. The J segment lost 4 bases and the V segment lost 2 bases, leaving 4 bases of the junction unmatched. The CDR3 here is CASSYVAGVADTQYF. For the CDR3, the DNA is TGTGCCAGCAGTTACGTAGCGGGAGTTGCAGATACGCAGTATTTT.

This clone was found a few times. V gene TRBV2 combines with J gene TRBJ2-3, with D possibly matching TRBD2 (6 bases). V lost 3 bases, J lost 4 bases, and 11 bases lay in between. CDR3 size: 14 residues. From germline, CDR1 is SNHLY and CDR2 FYNNEI. The CDR3 loop reads CASSDGGNPDTQYF. Here the CDR3 DNA reads TGTGCCAGCAGTGATGGGGGGAACCCAGATACGCAGTATTTT.

The rearrangement uses TRBV5-8 and TRBJ1-1, with 10 bases fitting TRBD1. This CDR3 spans 18 amino acids. With 1 base clipped from V and 0 bases from J, the junction kept 9 bases outside the gene matches. Germline V gene lookup returns CDR1 SGHTS and CDR2 YDEGEE. The CDR3 sequence: CASSLMRGQGTLNTEAFF. The DNA of the CDR3 is TGTGCCAGCAGCTTGATGCGGGGACAGGGGACTTTGAACACTGAAGCTTTCTTT.

V and J are TRBV19 and TRBJ2-1, with a tentative D call TRBD2 (6 bases). The CDR3 runs to 15 residues. V was shortened by 3 bases and J by 0 bases, with 9 bases between the two germline ends. The germline V gene encodes CDR1 LNHDA and CDR2 SQIVND (reference sequence). CDR3 nucleotide sequence: TGTGCCAGTAGTATTCCCGGGGGCTCCTACAATGAGCAGTTCTTC. Its protein is CASSIPGGSYNEQFF.

The chain is built from TRBV2 and TRBJ2-3, with D perhaps matching TRBD1 (6 bases). Trimming stripped 3 bases from V and 3 bases from J, with 16 bases between. From germline, CDR1 is SNHLY and CDR2 FYNNEI. The CDR3 runs to 16 residues. The CDR3 DNA sequence: TGTGCCAGCAGTGATGGGGTGGGGGACAAGACAGATACGCAGTATTTT. It specifies CASSDGVGDKTDTQYF.

This clone has a single count. The chain uses TRBV25-1 and TRBJ2-7; D remains ambiguous. Germline assignment: CDR1 MGHDK and CDR2 SYGVNS. Trimming removed 6 bases at V and 6 bases at J, with 12 bases between. The CDR3 runs to 12 residues. The CDR3 DNA follows: TGTGCCAGCAGATATCAACCGGGCGAGCAGTACTTC. This sequence encodes CASRYQPGEQYF.

V gene TRBV4-1 combines with J gene TRBJ2-2; 8 positions agree with TRBD2. This CDR3 comprises 16 residues. Looked up from germline, CDR1 is MGHRA and CDR2 is YSYEKL. Trimming at V came to 9 bases and at J to 3 bases, leaving 12 bases not matched to a gene. CDR3 amino acids: CASGTIWREDTGELFF. The CDR3 DNA is TGCGCCAGTGGAACGATATGGCGGGAGGACACCGGGGAGCTGTTTTTT.

V usage is TRBV11-2 and J usage is TRBJ1-1; the match to TRBD1 covers 7 bases. CDR1 is SGHAT and CDR2 is FQNNGV in the germline V gene. V gave up 6 bases and J gave up 7 bases; unmatched junction bases: 8. This CDR3 has 13 residues. DNA for the CDR3: TGTGCCAGCAGACAAGACAGGGCCGGTGAAGCTTTCTTT. Translating it yields CASRQDRAGEAFF.

The rearrangement joins TRBV27 to TRBJ2-5; a weak D match, TRBD1 (6 bases). The CDR3 runs 16 residues. V was pared by 6 bases and J by 5 bases, with 22 bases between. Germline-derived CDR1 and CDR2 are MNHEY and SMNVEV (reference sequence). The CDR3 here is CASSSHRDTWEETQYF. For the CDR3, the DNA is TGTGCCAGCAGCTCCCACCGGGACACCTGGGAGGAGACCCAGTACTTC.

The CDR3 DNA reads TGTGCCAGCGGACAGGGGGCATGGTCCGGGGAGCTGTTTTTT. Its protein is CASGQGAWSGELFF. The chain recombines TRBV2 with TRBJ2-2; 11 bases map to TRBD1. Trimming cost V 8 bases and J 6 bases; bases outside gene matches: 5. Germline CDR1 SNHLY, CDR2 FYNNEI. This CDR3 has 14 amino acids.

This clone turned up a few times. The genes are TRBV7-3 and TRBJ2-3; 7 bases are a match to TRBD1. Trimming took 5 bases from V and 2 from J; bases not matched to a gene: 4. CDR1 and CDR2 (germline): SGHTA, FQGTGA. The CDR3 sequence is 14 residues long. The CDR3 is CASSRDSYTDTQYF. The CDR3 nucleotides read TGTGCCAGCAGCAGGGACAGCTACACAGATACGCAGTATTTT.

The chain recombines TRBV2 with TRBJ1-5, with TRBD1 identical over 7 bases. CDR1 and CDR2 from the germline V gene are SNHLY and FYNNEI. Unmatched junction bases numbered 12, after V lost 3 bases and J lost 7 bases. The CDR3 is 16 amino acids. The CDR3 region is CASSDIGTEGWQPQHF. The CDR3 DNA sequence: TGTGCCAGCAGTGACATCGGGACAGAGGGTTGGCAGCCCCAGCATTTT.

The J gene is TRBJ1-1, the V gene TRBV30, with D maybe TRBD1 (6 bases). In germline, CDR1 is GTSNPN, CDR2 SVGIG (reference sequence). There are 14 residues in the CDR3. The germline V and J ends were trimmed by 7 bases and 1 base, with 16 bases remaining between them. In nucleotides, the CDR3 is TGTGCCTCCCAATCCGGGACACCGAACACTGAAGCTTTCTTT. Translated: CASQSGTPNTEAFF.

The chain links TRBV2 to TRBJ2-3, with TRBD1 matching 8 bases. J was trimmed by 4 bases and V by 6 bases; bases with no gene match: 9. Germline CDR1 SNHLY, CDR2 FYNNEI. The CDR3 consists of 15 residues. The CDR3 DNA reads TGTGCCAGCAGCCCAGGACAGGGTAGTGCAGATACGCAGTATTTT. This codes for CASSPGQGSADTQYF.

V gene TRBV2 combines with J gene TRBJ2-1; 8 bases are a match to TRBD2. Germline V gives CDR1 SNHLY, CDR2 FYNNEI. There are 15 residues in the CDR3. Trimming removed 6 bases from V and 3 bases from J; junction bases left unmatched: 7. The CDR3 region is CASRTAGGIYNEQFF. The CDR3 DNA is TGTGCCAGCAGAACCGCGGGAGGCATCTACAATGAGCAGTTCTTC.

Here the CDR3 reads CASSLSSAGPNEQYF. In DNA form, the CDR3 reads TGTGCCAGCAGTTTATCTTCCGCAGGCCCCAACGAGCAGTACTTC. The chain links TRBV27 to TRBJ2-7; no firm D call. V lost 0 bases and J 5 bases, leaving 14 bases between the germline ends. Germline CDR1 is MNHEY and CDR2 is SMNVEV (reference sequence). The CDR3 runs to 15 residues.